The present T cell receptor beta chain was sequenced within a study of regulatory and conventional T cells in RAG deficiency. The sorted regulatory T cells were CD4+, CD25-high and CD127-low, with genomic DNA sequenced. As concerns this clone: The antigen remains undetermined.

Notes on the study in general: Omenn patients showed >80% Treg-Tconv overlap and shorter CDR3 lengths.

CDR1 MNHEY and CDR2 SVGAGI come from the germline V gene. Trimming pared 5 bases from V and 4 bases from J, leaving 8 bases between. The CDR3 has 12 amino acids. Assay: immunoSEQ multiplex PCR; the TCRdb copy retains only in-frame clones and omits some. Of roughly 20,000 clones in the sample, roughly 87% were seen once. These data also formed part of another study, on regulatory T cells. This second study notes: Amplification used 52 TRBV primers and 13 TRBJ primers. Patient repertoires had restricted TRB V-J pairs and skewed V and J usage, most in Tregs.

Sequenced material: Tregs sorted from blood. The chain carries TRBV6-5 and TRBJ1-1, with D hard to call. This sequence originates from a human donor in good health. CDR3 coding DNA: TGTGCCAGCAGTGGGTTTCGCACTGAAGCTTTCTTT. It yields the protein CASSGFRTEAFF.